The clone carrying this T cell receptor beta chain was counted at least ten times. The TCRbeta library incorporated unique molecular identifiers. From the PCR reads, TCRdb called clonotypes with MiXCR, one entry per CDR3 protein. The data hold fewer than 120,000 distinct CDR3 sequences, with 10% observed a single time. The trim removed 2 bases at V and 0 bases at J, leaving 2 bases unmatched. Germline loops: CDR1 MGHRA, CDR2 YSYEKL. CDR3 length: 15 residues. This record belongs to a study of T-cell reconstitution after alpha-beta-depleted transplantation in children. This TCR was sampled from a human donor who donated a stem cell graft to a child with acute lymphoblastic leukemia. This specimen consisted of PBMCs from the stem cell graft donor, obtained from the stem cell graft. V gene TRBV4-1 combines with J gene TRBJ2-5; TRBD2 matches 8 bases. The CDR3 nucleotides are TGCGCCAGCAGCCAATTTAGCGGGGACCAAGAGACCCAGTACTTC. Translating it yields CASSQFSGDQETQYF.